This TCR beta chain was sequenced in a study of cytomegalovirus exposure and HLA in healthy donors. On the study more broadly: Among approximately 400 genotyped donors, around 80% fell in the Caucasian-associated ancestry cluster.

Study-wide findings and caveats: Across all donors, roughly uniform sequencing depth was an assumption of the presence/absence analyses. In an earlier analysis, in several hundred donors, most V segments appeared productive either ~87% or ~30% of the time. Fewer N-insertions (relative to the approximately 700-donor mean) were reportedly seen in an Asian-associated ancestry cluster in a later analysis.

A note on this clone: The antigen remains undetermined.

The V gene's germline CDR1 is SGDLS and CDR2 YYNGEE. This CDR3 comprises 16 residues. Trimming took off 3 bases at V and 2 bases at J, with 17 bases between the two ends. The PCR had 60 Vbeta and 13 Jbeta primers. Some clones are missing from TCRdb's copy, which holds only in-frame ones; the method was immunoSEQ multiplex PCR. In the table there are some 150,000 clones, 60% to 80% of which are singletons. The TCR originated in a male donor in good health and CMV-seronegative. V is TRBV9 and J is TRBJ1-2, with TRBD1 as a possible D gene (5 bases). The source material was PBMCs. The DNA of the CDR3 is TGTGCCAGCAGCGGATGGGAGGGGCAGGCCAACTATGGCTACACCTTC. Translating gives CASSGWEGQANYGYTF.